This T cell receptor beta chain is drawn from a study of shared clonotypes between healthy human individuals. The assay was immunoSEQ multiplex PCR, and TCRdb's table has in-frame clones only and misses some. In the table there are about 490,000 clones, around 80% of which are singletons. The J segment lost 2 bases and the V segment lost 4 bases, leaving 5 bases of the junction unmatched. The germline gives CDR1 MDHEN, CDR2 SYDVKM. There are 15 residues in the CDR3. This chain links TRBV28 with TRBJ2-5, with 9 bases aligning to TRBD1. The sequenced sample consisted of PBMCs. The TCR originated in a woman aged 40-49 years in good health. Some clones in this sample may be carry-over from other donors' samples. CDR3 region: CASSSSGTGQETQYF. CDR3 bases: TGTGCCAGCAGTTCTTCCGGGACAGGGCAAGAGACCCAGTACTTC. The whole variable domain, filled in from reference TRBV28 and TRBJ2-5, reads DVKVTQSSRYLVKRTGEKVFLECVQDMDHENMFWYRQDPGLGLRLIYFSYDVKMKEKGDIPEGYSVSREKKERFSLILESASTNQTSMYLCASSSSGTGQETQYFGPGTRLLVL.